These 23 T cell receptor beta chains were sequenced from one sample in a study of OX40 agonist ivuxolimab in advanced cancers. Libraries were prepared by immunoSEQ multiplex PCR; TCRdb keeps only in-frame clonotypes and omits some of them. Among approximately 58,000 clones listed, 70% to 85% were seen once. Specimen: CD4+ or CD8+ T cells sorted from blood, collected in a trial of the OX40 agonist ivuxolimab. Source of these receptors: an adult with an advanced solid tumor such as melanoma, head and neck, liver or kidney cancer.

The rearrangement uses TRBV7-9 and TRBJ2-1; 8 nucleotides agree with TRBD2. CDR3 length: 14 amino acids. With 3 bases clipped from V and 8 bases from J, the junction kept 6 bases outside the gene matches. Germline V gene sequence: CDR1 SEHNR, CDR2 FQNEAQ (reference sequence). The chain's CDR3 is CASSFSGRYDEQFF. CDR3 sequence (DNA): TGTGCCAGCAGCTTCAGCGGGAGATACGATGAGCAGTTCTTC.

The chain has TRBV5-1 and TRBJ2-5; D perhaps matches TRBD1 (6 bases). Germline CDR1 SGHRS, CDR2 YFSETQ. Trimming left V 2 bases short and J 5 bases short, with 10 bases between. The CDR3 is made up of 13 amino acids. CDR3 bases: TGCGCCAGCAGCTTACAGGGTGTGGAGACCCAGTACTTC. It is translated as CASSLQGVETQYF. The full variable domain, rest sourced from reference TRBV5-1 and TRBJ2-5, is KAGVTQTPRYLIKTRGQQVTLSCSPISGHRSVSWYQQTPGQGLQFLFEYFSETQRNKGNFPGRFSGRQFSNSRSEMNVSTLELGDSALYLCASSLQGVETQYFGPGTRLLVL.

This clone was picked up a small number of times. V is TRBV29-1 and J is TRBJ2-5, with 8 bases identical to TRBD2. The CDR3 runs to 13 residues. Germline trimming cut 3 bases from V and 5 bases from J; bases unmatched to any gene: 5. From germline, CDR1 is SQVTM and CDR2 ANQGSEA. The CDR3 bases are TGCAGCGTTGACGGGGGGGCTGGGGAGACCCAGTACTTC. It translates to CSVDGGAGETQYF.

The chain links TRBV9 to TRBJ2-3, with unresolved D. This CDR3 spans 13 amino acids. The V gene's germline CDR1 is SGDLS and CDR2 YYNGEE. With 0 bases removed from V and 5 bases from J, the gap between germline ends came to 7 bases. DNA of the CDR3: TGTGCCAGCAGCGTAGAAGATAAAGATACGCAGTATTTT. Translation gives CASSVEDKDTQYF.

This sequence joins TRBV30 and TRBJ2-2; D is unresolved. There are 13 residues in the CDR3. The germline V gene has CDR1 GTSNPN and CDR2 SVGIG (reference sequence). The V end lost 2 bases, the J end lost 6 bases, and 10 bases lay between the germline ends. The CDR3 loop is CAWSRSGPGELFF. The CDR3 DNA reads TGTGCCTGGAGTAGATCCGGCCCCGGGGAGCTGTTTTTT.

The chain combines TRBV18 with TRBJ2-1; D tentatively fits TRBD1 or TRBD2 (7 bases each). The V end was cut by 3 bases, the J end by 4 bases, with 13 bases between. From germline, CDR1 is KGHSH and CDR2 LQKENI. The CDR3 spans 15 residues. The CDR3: CASSPPQGGYNEQFF. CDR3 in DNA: TGTGCCAGCTCACCCCCGCAGGGGGGGTACAATGAGCAGTTCTTC.

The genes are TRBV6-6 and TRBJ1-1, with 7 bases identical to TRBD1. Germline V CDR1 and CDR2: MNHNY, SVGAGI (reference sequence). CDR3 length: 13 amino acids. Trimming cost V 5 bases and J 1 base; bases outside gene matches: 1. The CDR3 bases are TGTGCCAGCAGTCGACAGGGGAACACTGAAGCTTTCTTT. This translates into CASSRQGNTEAFF.

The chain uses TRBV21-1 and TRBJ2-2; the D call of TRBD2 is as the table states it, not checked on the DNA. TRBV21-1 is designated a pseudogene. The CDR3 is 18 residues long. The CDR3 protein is CASSGLAGEVQNTGELFF. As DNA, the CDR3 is TGTGCCAGCAGCGGACTAGCGGGAGAAGTGCAGAACACCGGGGAGCTGTTTTTT.

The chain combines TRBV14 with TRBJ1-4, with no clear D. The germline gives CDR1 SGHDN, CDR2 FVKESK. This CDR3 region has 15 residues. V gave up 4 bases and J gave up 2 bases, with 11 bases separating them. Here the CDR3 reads CASSRLGRTNEKLFF. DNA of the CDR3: TGTGCCAGCAGCCGTCTCGGCCGCACTAATGAAAAACTGTTTTTT.

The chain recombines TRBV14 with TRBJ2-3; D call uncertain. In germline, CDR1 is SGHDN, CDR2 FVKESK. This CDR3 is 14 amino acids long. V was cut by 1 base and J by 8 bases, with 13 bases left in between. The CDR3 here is CASSQVWPDGTQYF. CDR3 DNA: TGTGCCAGCAGCCAAGTTTGGCCCGATGGTACGCAGTATTTT.

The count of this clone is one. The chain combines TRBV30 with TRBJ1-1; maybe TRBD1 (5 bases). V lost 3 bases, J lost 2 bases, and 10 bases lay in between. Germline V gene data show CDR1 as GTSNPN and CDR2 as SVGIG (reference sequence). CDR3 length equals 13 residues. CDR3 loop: CAWRRTLNTEAFF. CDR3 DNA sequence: TGTGCCTGGAGAAGGACACTTAACACTGAAGCTTTCTTT. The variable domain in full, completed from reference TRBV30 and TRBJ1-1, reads SQTIHQWPATLVQPVGSPLSLECTVEGTSNPNLYWYRQAAGRGLQLLFYSVGIGQISSEVPQNLSASRPQDRQFILSSKKLLLSDSGFYLCAWRRTLNTEAFFGQGTRLTVV.

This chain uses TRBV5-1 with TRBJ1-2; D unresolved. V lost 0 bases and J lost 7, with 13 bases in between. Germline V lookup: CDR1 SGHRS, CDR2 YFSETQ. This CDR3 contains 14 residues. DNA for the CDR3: TGCGCCAGCAGCTTGGGGCAGCTAAAGGGTGGCTACACCTTC. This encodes CASSLGQLKGGYTF.

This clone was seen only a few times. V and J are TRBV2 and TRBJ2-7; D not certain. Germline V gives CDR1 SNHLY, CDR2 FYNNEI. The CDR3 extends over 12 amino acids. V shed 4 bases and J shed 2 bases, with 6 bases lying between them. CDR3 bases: TGTGCCAGCAGTGCGCAGGCCTACGAGCAGTACTTC. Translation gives CASSAQAYEQYF.

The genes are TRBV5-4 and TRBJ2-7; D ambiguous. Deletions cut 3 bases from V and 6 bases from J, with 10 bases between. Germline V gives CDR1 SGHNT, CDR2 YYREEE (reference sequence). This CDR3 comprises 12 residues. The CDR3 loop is CASSYRAFEQYF. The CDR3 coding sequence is TGTGCCAGCAGCTATCGGGCTTTCGAGCAGTACTTC.

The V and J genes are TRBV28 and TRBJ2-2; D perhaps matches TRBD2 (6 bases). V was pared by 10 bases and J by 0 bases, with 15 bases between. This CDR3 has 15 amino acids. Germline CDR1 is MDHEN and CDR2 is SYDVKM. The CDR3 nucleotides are TGTGCCACCCGCATAGGGGACTCGAACACCGGGGAGCTGTTTTTT. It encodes CATRIGDSNTGELFF.

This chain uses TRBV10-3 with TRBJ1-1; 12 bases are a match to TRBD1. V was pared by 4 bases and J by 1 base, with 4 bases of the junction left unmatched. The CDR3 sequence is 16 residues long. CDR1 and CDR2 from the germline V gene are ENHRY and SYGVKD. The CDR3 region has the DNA TGTGCCATCAGTGTTCGGGACAGGGGGCAGAACACTGAAGCTTTCTTT. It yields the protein CAISVRDRGQNTEAFF.

CDR3 in DNA: TGTGCCAGCAGTTCAGGGGCAGTTAGCTCCTACGAGCAGTACTTC. It codes for CASSSGAVSSYEQYF. The chain carries TRBV28 and TRBJ2-7; a possible D gene is TRBD1 (6 bases). This CDR3 is built from 15 residues. V dropped 4 bases and J dropped 0 bases, with 13 bases sitting between them. Germline V gene lookup returns CDR1 MDHEN and CDR2 SYDVKM.

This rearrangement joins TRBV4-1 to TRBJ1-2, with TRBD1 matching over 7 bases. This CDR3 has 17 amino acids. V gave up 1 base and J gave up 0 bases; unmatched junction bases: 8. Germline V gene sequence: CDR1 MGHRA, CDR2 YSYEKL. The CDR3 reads CASSQGTGLDANYGYTF. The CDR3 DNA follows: TGCGCCAGCAGCCAAGGGACAGGCCTCGACGCTAACTATGGCTACACCTTC.

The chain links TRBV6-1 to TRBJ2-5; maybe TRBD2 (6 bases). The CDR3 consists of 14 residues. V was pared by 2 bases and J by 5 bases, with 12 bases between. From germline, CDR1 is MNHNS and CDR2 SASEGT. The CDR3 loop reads CASSEPGAGETQYF. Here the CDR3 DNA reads TGTGCCAGCAGTGAACCTGGGGCGGGGGAGACCCAGTACTTC.

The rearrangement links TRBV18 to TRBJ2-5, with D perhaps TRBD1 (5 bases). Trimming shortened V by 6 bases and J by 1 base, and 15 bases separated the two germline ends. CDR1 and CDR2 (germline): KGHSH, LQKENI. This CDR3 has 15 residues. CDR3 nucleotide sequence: TGTGCCAGCTCCGCCTCGACAGCCACCCAAGAGACCCAGTACTTC. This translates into CASSASTATQETQYF.

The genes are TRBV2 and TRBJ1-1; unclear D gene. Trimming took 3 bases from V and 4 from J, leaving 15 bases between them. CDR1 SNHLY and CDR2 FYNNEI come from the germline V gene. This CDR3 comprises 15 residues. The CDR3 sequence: CASSEVKVGSTEAFF. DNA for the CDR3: TGTGCCAGCAGTGAGGTGAAGGTTGGTAGCACTGAAGCTTTCTTT.

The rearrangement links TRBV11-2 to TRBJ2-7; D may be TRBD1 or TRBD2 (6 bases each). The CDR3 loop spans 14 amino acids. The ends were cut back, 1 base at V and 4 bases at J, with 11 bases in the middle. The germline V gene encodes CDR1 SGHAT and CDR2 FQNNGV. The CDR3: CASSLAGGKYEQYF. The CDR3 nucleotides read TGTGCCAGCAGCTTAGCCGGGGGCAAGTACGAGCAGTACTTC.

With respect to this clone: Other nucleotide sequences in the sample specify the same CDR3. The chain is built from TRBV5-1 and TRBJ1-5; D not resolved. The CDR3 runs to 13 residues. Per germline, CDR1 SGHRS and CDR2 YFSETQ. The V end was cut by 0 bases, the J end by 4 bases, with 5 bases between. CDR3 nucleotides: TGCGCCAGCAGCTTGGCCGTGAATCAGCCCCAGCATTTT. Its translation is CASSLAVNQPQHF.